The sequence of this T cell receptor (beta chain) was determined in a study of blood T cell repertoires in COVID-19. TCRdb keeps only in-frame clones here, not all; method: immunoSEQ multiplex PCR. The table records about 270,000 clones, roughly 85% of them present only once. The sequenced material came from peripheral blood. This TCR came from a young woman with acute or convalescent COVID-19.

This CDR3 is CASSSLVGGRRTGELFF. The CDR3 DNA sequence: TGTGCCAGCAGCTCTCTCGTTGGAGGCAGGCGCACCGGGGAGCTGTTTTTT. The chain carries TRBV7-2 and TRBJ2-2; D might be TRBD2 (5 bases). This CDR3 has 17 residues. Germline V CDR1 and CDR2: SGHTA, FQGNSA. Trimming stripped 4 bases from V and 4 bases from J, with 19 bases between.